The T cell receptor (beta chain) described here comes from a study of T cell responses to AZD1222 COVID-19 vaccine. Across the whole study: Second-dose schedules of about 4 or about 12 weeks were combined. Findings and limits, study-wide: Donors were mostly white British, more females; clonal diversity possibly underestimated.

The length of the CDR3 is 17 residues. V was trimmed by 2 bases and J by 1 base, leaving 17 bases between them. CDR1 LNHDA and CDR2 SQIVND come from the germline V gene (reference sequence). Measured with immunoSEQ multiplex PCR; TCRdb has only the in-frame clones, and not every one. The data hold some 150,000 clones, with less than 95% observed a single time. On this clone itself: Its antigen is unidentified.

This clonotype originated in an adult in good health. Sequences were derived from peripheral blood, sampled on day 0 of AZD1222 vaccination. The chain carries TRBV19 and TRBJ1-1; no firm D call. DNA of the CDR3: TGTGCCAGTAGTATACTGGCCACTCGGCCTGGGAACACTGAAGCTTTCTTT. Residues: CASSILATRPGNTEAFF.